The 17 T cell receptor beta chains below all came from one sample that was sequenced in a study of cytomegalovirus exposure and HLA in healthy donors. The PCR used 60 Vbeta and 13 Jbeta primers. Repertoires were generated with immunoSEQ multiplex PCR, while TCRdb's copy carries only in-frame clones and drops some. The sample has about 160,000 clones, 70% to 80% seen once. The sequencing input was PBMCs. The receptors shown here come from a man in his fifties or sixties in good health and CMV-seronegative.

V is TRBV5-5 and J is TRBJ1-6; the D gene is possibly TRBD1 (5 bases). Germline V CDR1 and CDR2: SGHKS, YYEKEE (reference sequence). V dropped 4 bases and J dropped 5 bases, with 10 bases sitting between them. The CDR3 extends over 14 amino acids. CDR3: CASSLWGDNSPLHF. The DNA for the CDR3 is TGTGCCAGCAGCCTGTGGGGGGATAATTCACCCCTCCACTTT.

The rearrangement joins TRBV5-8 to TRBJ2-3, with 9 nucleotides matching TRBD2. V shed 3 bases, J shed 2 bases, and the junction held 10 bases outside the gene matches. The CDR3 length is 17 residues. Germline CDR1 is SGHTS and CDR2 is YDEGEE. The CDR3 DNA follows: TGTGCCAGCAGCTCGGGCTTTGCGGGGGGGCTCACAGATACGCAGTATTTT. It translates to CASSSGFAGGLTDTQYF.

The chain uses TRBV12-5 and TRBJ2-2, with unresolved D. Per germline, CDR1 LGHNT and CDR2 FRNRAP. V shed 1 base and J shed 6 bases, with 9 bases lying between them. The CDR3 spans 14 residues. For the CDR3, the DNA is TGTGCTAGTGGTTTGGGCGAGGAACCCGGGGAGCTGTTTTTT. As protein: CASGLGEEPGELFF. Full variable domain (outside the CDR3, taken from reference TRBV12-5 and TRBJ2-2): DARVTQTPRHKVTEMGQEVTMRCQPILGHNTVFWYRQTMMQGLELLAYFRNRAPLDDSGMPKDRFSAEMPDATLATLKIQPSEPRDSAVYFCASGLGEEPGELFFGEGSRLTVL.

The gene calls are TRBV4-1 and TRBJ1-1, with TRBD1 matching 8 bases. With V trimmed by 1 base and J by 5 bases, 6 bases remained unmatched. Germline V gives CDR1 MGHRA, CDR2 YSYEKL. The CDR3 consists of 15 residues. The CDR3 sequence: CASSQGRQGKTEAFF. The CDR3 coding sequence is TGCGCCAGCAGCCAAGGCAGACAGGGGAAAACTGAAGCTTTCTTT.

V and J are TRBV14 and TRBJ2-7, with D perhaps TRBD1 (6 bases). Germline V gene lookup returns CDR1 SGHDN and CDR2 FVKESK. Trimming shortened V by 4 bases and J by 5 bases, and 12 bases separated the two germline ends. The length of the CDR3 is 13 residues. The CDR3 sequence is CASSRSPGDEQYF. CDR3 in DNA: TGTGCCAGCAGCCGCTCACCAGGGGACGAGCAGTACTTC.

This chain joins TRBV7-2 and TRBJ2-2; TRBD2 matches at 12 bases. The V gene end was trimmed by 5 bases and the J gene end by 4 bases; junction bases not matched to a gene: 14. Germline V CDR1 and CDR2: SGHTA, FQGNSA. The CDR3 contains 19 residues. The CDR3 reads CASSARLAGVGAGTGELFF. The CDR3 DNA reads TGTGCCAGCAGCGCACGACTAGCGGGGGTGGGTGCGGGCACCGGGGAGCTGTTTTTT.

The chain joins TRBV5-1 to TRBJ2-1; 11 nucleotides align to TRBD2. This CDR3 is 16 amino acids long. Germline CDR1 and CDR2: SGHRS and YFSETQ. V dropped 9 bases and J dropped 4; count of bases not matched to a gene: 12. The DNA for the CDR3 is TGCGCCACCAAACAGGGGCTAGCGGGAGGATACAATGAGCAGTTCTTC. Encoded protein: CATKQGLAGGYNEQFF.

CDR3 residues: CASSVDRGNTDTQYF. The CDR3 nucleotides read TGCGCCAGCAGCGTCGACAGGGGGAACACAGATACGCAGTATTTT. The genes are TRBV5-1 and TRBJ2-3; 9 nucleotides match TRBD1. V dropped 4 bases and J dropped 2; count of bases not matched to a gene: 5. There are 15 residues in the CDR3. Germline CDR1 reads SGHRS; CDR2 reads YFSETQ.

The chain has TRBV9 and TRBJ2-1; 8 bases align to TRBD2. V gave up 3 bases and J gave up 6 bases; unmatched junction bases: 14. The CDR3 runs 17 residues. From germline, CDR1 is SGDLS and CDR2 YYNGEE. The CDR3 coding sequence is TGTGCCAGCAGCGCCGGGAGCGGGAGCCTCCCCCCCAATGAGCAGTTCTTC. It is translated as CASSAGSGSLPPNEQFF.

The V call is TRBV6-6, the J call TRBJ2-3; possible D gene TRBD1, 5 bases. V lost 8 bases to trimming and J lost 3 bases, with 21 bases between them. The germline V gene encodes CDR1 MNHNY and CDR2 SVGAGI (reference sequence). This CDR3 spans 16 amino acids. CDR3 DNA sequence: TGTGCCAGCGTAGGGCAGAAGGGGATAGGGACAGATACGCAGTATTTT. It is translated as CASVGQKGIGTDTQYF.

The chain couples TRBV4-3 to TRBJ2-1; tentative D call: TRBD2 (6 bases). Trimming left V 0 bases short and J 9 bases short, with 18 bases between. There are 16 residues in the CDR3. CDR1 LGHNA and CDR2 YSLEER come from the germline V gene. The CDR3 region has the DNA TGCGCCAGCAGCCAAGAAGATGGGGGTGGGGGGTTTGAGCAGTTCTTC. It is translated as CASSQEDGGGGFEQFF.

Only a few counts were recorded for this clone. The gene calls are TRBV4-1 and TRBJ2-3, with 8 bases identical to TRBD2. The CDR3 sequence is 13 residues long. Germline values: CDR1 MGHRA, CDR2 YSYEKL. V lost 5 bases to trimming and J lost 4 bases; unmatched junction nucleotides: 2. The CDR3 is CASSRGLADTQYF. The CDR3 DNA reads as TGCGCCAGCAGCAGGGGACTAGCAGATACGCAGTATTTT.

The CDR3 DNA sequence: TGCGCCAGCAGCACATACTCTGGAAACACCATATATTTT. Translated: CASSTYSGNTIYF. This chain joins TRBV5-1 and TRBJ1-3; D is ambiguous. The CDR3 length is 13 residues. V was shortened by 4 bases and J by 0 bases, with 5 bases between the two germline ends. Germline loops: CDR1 SGHRS, CDR2 YFSETQ.

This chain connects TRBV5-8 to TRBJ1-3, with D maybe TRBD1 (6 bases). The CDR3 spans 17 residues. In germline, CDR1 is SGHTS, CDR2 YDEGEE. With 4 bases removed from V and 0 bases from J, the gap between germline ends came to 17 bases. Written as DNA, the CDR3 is TGTGCCAGCAGCCTCGTCCGGGACATGAGCTCTGGAAACACCATATATTTT. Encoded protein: CASSLVRDMSSGNTIYF.

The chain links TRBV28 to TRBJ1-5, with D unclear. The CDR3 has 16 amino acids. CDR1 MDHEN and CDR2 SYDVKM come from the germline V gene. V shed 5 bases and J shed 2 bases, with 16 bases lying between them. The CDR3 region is CASSLPGEGGNQPQHF. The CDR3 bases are TGTGCCAGCAGTCTACCCGGAGAAGGTGGCAATCAGCCCCAGCATTTT.

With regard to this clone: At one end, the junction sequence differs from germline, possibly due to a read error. The CDR3 coding sequence is TGTTCCAGCAGCCCACGACGAAGGGAGAATGAAAAACTGTTTTTT. Protein: CSSSPRRRENEKLFF. The rearrangement links TRBV7-9 to TRBJ1-4; no clear D gene. This CDR3 contains 15 residues. Germline V gene data show CDR1 as SEHNR and CDR2 as FQNEAQ (reference sequence).

The CDR3 is CASGFPSGKANTGELFF. DNA of the CDR3: TGTGCCAGCGGATTTCCTTCAGGGAAAGCGAACACCGGGGAGCTGTTTTTT. The chain is built from TRBV2 and TRBJ2-2; perhaps TRBD1 as D (5 bases). The CDR3 is made up of 17 amino acids. In germline, CDR1 is SNHLY, CDR2 FYNNEI. Trimming pared 8 bases from V and 0 bases from J, leaving 19 bases between. The whole variable domain, remainder taken from reference TRBV2 and TRBJ2-2, is EPEVTQTPSHQVTQMGQEVILRCVPISNHLYFYWYRQILGQKVEFLVSFYNNEISEKSEIFDDQFSVERPDGSNFTLKIRSTKLEDSAMYFCASGFPSGKANTGELFFGEGSRLTVL.